This passage covers 16 T cell receptor beta chains from one sample sequenced in a study of blood T cell repertoires in COVID-19. The method was immunoSEQ multiplex PCR; TCRdb's version includes in-frame clones alone and lacks a portion of them. This sample has almost 200,000 clones, with roughly 77% found just once. The sequenced material came from peripheral blood. These receptors all come from a middle-aged woman with COVID-19, enrolled during active disease.

The rearrangement joins TRBV30 to TRBJ1-5; 8 bases fit TRBD1. V shed 4 bases and J 4 bases; nucleotides not matched to a gene: 9. This CDR3 is built from 15 residues. Germline values: CDR1 GTSNPN, CDR2 SVGIG (reference sequence). The CDR3 nucleotides are TGTGCCTGGAACCACGGACAGGGTGGAAATCAGCCCCAGCATTTT. As protein: CAWNHGQGGNQPQHF.

The V and J genes are TRBV25-1 and TRBJ2-2; perhaps TRBD2 as D (6 bases). This CDR3 is built from 16 residues. Germline assignment: CDR1 MGHDK and CDR2 SYGVNS. Trimming shortened V by 1 base and J by 2 bases, and 11 bases separated the two germline ends. The CDR3 loop reads CASSEFGGANTGELFF. In DNA, the CDR3 is TGTGCCAGCAGTGAATTTGGCGGGGCCAACACCGGGGAGCTGTTTTTT.

The chain has TRBV3-1 (or the pseudogene TRBV3-2) and TRBJ1-4; maybe TRBD1 (5 bases). Deletions cut 0 bases from V and 2 bases from J, with 7 bases between. The CDR3 consists of 15 residues. CDR1 is LGHDT and CDR2 is YNNKEL in the germline V gene (reference sequence). CDR3 coding DNA: TGTGCCAGCAGCCAAGACGGGGGGACTAATGAAAAACTGTTTTTT. Its translation: CASSQDGGTNEKLFF.

This chain links TRBV3-1 (or the pseudogene TRBV3-2) with TRBJ2-5; 7 positions agree with TRBD2. Germline values: CDR1 LGHDT, CDR2 YNNKEL (reference sequence). Germline trimming cut 0 bases from V and 5 bases from J; bases unmatched to any gene: 3. This CDR3 has 14 residues. The chain's CDR3 is CASSQEATSETQYF. The DNA of the CDR3 is TGTGCCAGCAGCCAAGAGGCGACTAGCGAGACCCAGTACTTC.

As for this clone: The junction and the germline gene differ at one end; a read error may be behind it. The chain has TRBV6-2 or TRBV6-3 and TRBJ2-1; D is perhaps TRBD2 (7 bases). This CDR3 comprises 15 residues. Germline-derived CDR1 and CDR2 are MNHEY and SVGEGT. CDR3 in amino acids: CASSYLLQEGGEQLF. The CDR3 DNA reads as TGTGCCAGCAGTTATCTTTTGCAGGAAGGGGGGGAGCAGCTCTTC.

The rearrangement uses TRBV2 and TRBJ1-2; 11 bases match TRBD1. Germline trimming cut 7 bases from V and 6 bases from J; bases unmatched to any gene: 13. The CDR3 runs 16 residues. The germline CDR1 and CDR2 sequences are SNHLY and FYNNEI. Here the CDR3 reads CASTGTGGPFLDGYTF. DNA for the CDR3: TGTGCCAGCACCGGGACAGGGGGGCCCTTCTTAGATGGCTACACCTTC.

V and J are TRBV7-9 and TRBJ2-3, with D uncertain. Per the germline V gene, CDR1 is SEHNR and CDR2 is FQNEAQ (reference sequence). CDR3 size: 14 residues. The V end was cut by 5 bases, the J end by 6 bases, with 15 bases between. The CDR3 sequence: CASSQNTQHDTQYF. The CDR3 DNA reads as TGTGCCAGCAGCCAGAACACACAACACGATACGCAGTATTTT.

The count of this clone is one. This chain joins TRBV11-2 and TRBJ1-1; TRBD1 might be the D (5 bases). The CDR3 spans 14 residues. Trimming stripped 0 bases from V and 5 bases from J, with 10 bases between. The germline gives CDR1 SGHAT, CDR2 FQNNGV. The CDR3 sequence is CASSLERRGTEAFF. CDR3 DNA: TGTGCCAGCAGCTTAGAAAGGAGGGGAACTGAAGCTTTCTTT.

This chain links TRBV19 with TRBJ1-1; the D gene is possibly TRBD1 (5 bases). The CDR3 sequence is 14 residues long. Trimming cost V 3 bases and J 3 bases, with 11 bases left between them. Germline V CDR1 and CDR2: LNHDA, SQIVND (reference sequence). The CDR3 is CASSIDSTYTEAFF. CDR3 nucleotides: TGTGCCAGTAGTATTGACAGTACATACACTGAAGCTTTCTTT.

CDR3 nucleotides: TGCGCCAGCAGTTGGAGCGGGAGCTCCTACAATGAGCAGTTCTTC. This sequence encodes CASSWSGSSYNEQFF. The chain combines TRBV5-1 with TRBJ2-1; 8 positions match TRBD2. Per the germline V gene, CDR1 is SGHRS and CDR2 is YFSETQ. V dropped 5 bases and J dropped 0; count of bases not matched to a gene: 4. The CDR3 runs to 15 residues.

The chain recombines TRBV7-2 with TRBJ2-5, with 9 positions matching TRBD2. After removal of 5 bases from V and 2 bases from J, the junction contained 12 bases not matched to a gene. This CDR3 region has 17 residues. Germline CDR1 SGHTA, CDR2 FQGNSA. This chain's CDR3 is CASSLQPPGLAQETQYF. CDR3 bases: TGTGCCAGCAGCCTACAACCCCCGGGACTAGCTCAAGAGACCCAGTACTTC.

The chain recombines TRBV29-1 with TRBJ1-2; perhaps TRBD1 as D (6 bases). V was shortened by 7 bases and J by 4 bases, with 13 bases between the two germline ends. This CDR3 spans 12 amino acids. CDR1 and CDR2 (germline): SQVTM, ANQGSEA. CDR3 amino acids: CSGHTGPYGYTF. The CDR3 coding sequence is TGCAGCGGACATACAGGGCCCTATGGCTACACCTTC.

V and J are TRBV4-3 and TRBJ1-2; the D is unclear. V was trimmed by 0 bases and J by 4 bases, leaving 15 bases between them. The CDR3 extends over 16 amino acids. The germline V gene encodes CDR1 LGHNA and CDR2 YSLEER. CDR3 in amino acids: CASSQDRRSVGYGYTF. The CDR3 DNA is TGCGCCAGCAGCCAAGATAGGAGGTCAGTGGGCTATGGCTACACCTTC.

The V call is TRBV3-1 (or the pseudogene TRBV3-2), the J call TRBJ2-7, with D unclear. V dropped 1 base and J dropped 5 bases, with 15 bases sitting between them. CDR3 length equals 15 residues. Germline values: CDR1 LGHDT, CDR2 YNNKEL (reference sequence). The CDR3 protein is CASSQGWQVEHEQYF. CDR3 nucleotide sequence: TGTGCCAGCAGCCAAGGATGGCAGGTCGAGCACGAGCAGTACTTC.

V gene TRBV29-1 combines with J gene TRBJ1-5; 7 positions agree with TRBD1. CDR3 length: 12 amino acids. Germline V CDR1 and CDR2: SQVTM, ANQGSEA. V lost 7 bases and J lost 6; bases outside the gene matches: 6. The CDR3 region has the DNA TGCAGCGCCACGACAGGGACTCAGCCCCAGCATTTT. This translates into CSATTGTQPQHF.

The chain carries TRBV29-1 and TRBJ1-2, with a weak D call TRBD1 (5 bases). V shed 6 bases and J shed 10 bases, with 15 bases lying between them. CDR3 length equals 11 residues. Per the germline V gene, CDR1 is SQVTM and CDR2 is ANQGSEA. Here the CDR3 DNA reads TGCAGCGTGAAAGAGACAGCACACTACACCTTC. Translating it yields CSVKETAHYTF.